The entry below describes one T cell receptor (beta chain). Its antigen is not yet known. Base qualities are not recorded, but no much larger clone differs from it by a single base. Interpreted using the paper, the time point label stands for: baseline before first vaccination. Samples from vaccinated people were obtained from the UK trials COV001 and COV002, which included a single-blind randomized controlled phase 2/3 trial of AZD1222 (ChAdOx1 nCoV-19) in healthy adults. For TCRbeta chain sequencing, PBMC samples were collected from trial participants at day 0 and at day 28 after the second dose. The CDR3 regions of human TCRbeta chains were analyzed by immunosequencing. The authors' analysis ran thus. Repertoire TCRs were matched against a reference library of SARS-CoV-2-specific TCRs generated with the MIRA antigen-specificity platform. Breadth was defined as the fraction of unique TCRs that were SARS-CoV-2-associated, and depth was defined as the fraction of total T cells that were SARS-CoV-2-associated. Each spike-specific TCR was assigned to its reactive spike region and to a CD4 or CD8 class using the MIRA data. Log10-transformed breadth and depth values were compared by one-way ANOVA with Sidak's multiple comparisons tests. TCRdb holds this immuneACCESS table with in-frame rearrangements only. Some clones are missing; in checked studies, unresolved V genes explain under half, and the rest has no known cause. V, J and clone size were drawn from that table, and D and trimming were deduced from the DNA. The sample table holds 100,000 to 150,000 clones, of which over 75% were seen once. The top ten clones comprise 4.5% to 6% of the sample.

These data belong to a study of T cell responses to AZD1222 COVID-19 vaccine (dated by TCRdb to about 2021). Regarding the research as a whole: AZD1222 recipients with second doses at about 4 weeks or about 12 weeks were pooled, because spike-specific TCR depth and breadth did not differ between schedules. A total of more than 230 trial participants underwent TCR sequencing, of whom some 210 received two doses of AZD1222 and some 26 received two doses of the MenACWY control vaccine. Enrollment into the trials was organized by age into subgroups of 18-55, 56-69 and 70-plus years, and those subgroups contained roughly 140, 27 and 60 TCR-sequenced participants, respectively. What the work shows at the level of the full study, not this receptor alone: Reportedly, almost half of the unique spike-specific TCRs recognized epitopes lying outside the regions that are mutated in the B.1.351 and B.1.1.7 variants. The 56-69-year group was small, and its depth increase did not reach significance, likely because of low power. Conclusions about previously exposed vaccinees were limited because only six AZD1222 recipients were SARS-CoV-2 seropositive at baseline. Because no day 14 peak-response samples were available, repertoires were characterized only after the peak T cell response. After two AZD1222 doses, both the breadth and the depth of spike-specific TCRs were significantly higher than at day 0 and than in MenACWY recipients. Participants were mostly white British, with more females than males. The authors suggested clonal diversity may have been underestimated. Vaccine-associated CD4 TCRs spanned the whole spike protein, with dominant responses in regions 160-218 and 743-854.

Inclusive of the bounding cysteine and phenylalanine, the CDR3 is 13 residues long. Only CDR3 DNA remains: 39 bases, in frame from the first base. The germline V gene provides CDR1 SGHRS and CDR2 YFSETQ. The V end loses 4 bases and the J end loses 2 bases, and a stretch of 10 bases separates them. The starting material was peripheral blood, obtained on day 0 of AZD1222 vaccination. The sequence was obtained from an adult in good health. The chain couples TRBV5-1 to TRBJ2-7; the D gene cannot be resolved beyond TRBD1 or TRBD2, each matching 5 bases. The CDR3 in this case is CASSRGETYEQYF. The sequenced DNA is TGCGCCAGCAGCCGGGGCGAAACCTACGAGCAGTACTTC.